Below are 24 T cell receptor beta chains sequenced from a single sample in a study of human T cells and chemical hapten exposure (dated by TCRdb to about 2021). Library prep was done by RACE. The sequencing machine was a NextSeq 500. TCRdb passed the public sequencing reads through fastp at Q25 and MiXCR, retaining productive beta sequences. Every entry covers one CDR3 protein and lists the most common genes and DNA from its rows. The sample has approximately 400,000 distinct CDR3 sequences on record, more than 4.5% of them singletons. The ten largest clonotypes hold around 2% of the sample. The label giving this sample's time point can be read as: patch test 1, 2 weeks after DPC sensitization. The label giving this sample's treatment or condition can be read as: therapeutic diphenylcyclopropenone sensitization with weekly scalp DPC. The starting material was whole blood, obtained in connection with sensitization to the hapten diphenylcyclopropenone (DPC). The receptor source for this set is a woman between 50 and 59 years old with alopecia areata. Some clones in this sample may be carry-over from other donors' samples.

This clonotype was counted many times. CDR3 region: CASSVGTRTSTYEQYF. As DNA, the CDR3 is TGTGCCAGCAGCGTAGGGACCCGAACTTCCACCTACGAGCAGTACTTC. The rearrangement joins TRBV9 to TRBJ2-7; D not certain. Germline V lookup: CDR1 SGDLS, CDR2 YYNGEE. The CDR3 covers 16 residues. V was cut by 0 bases and J by 2 bases, with 15 bases left in between. The whole variable domain, remainder taken from reference TRBV9 and TRBJ2-7, is DSGVTQTPKHLITATGQRVTLRCSPRSGDLSVYWYQQSLDQGLQFLIQYYNGEERAKGNILERFSAQQFPDLHSELNLSSLELGDSALYFCASSVGTRTSTYEQYFGPGTRLTVT.

This clonotype was recorded at least ten times. The chain couples TRBV20-1 to TRBJ1-2; TRBD1 matches 7 bases. The CDR3 has 13 residues. Trimming took 3 bases from V and 4 from J; bases not matched to a gene: 5. CDR1 is DFQATT, CDR2 SNEGSKA, per germline (reference sequence). The CDR3 coding sequence is TGCAGTGCTAGGGAGCCAGGGGGCTATGGCTACACCTTC. It yields the protein CSAREPGGYGYTF.

Ten or more counts support this clonotype. The chain combines TRBV25-1 with TRBJ1-2, with D unresolved. The CDR3 runs to 13 residues. Germline CDR1 is MGHDK and CDR2 is SYGVNS. V lost 2 bases and J lost 4, with 8 bases in between. The chain's CDR3 is CASSEMAGYGYTF. The CDR3 DNA is TGTGCCAGCAGTGAAATGGCAGGCTATGGCTACACCTTC.

This clonotype was picked up a small number of times. This rearrangement joins TRBV18 to TRBJ2-2; D call uncertain. V lost 4 bases and J 1 base, leaving 19 bases between the germline ends. The CDR3 has 18 amino acids. Germline V gene sequence: CDR1 KGHSH, CDR2 LQKENI. DNA for the CDR3: TGTGCCAGCTCACTCAAATTTGGACCGATCTTGAACACCGGGGAGCTGTTTTTT. This codes for CASSLKFGPILNTGELFF. Full variable domain (outside the CDR3, taken from reference TRBV18 and TRBJ2-2): NAGVMQNPRHLVRRRGQEARLRCSPMKGHSHVYWYRQLPEEGLKFMVYLQKENIIDESGMPKERFSAEFPKEGPSILRIQQVVRGDSAAYFCASSLKFGPILNTGELFFGEGSRLTVL.

Ten or more counts support this clonotype. V is TRBV29-1 and J is TRBJ2-3; D remains ambiguous. CDR1 is SQVTM, CDR2 ANQGSEA, per germline. Trimming took 3 bases from V and 8 from J, leaving 9 bases between them. The CDR3 totals 11 residues. CDR3 nucleotides: TGCAGCGTTGACCAAAGGGCTACGCAGTATTTT. This codes for CSVDQRATQYF.

The sample holds a few counts of this clonotype. The genes are TRBV5-1 and TRBJ1-1; D gene ambiguous. The V end lost 2 bases, the J end lost 2 bases, and 7 bases lay between the germline ends. The CDR3 covers 13 residues. Germline V CDR1 and CDR2: SGHRS, YFSETQ. Here the CDR3 DNA reads TGCGCCAGCAGCTTCCAGATTAACACTGAAGCTTTCTTT. Protein sequence: CASSFQINTEAFF.

There are many counts of this clonotype. The chain joins TRBV7-2 to TRBJ2-5, with 8 positions matching TRBD2. There are 14 residues in the CDR3. The germline V gene has CDR1 SGHTA and CDR2 FQGNSA. J lost 5 bases, V lost 6 bases, and 8 bases had no gene match. The CDR3 sequence: CASSSGTRGETQYF. The CDR3 DNA follows: TGTGCCAGCAGTTCCGGGACTAGGGGCGAGACCCAGTACTTC.

This clonotype was counted many times. This sequence joins TRBV25-1 and TRBJ1-6; 9 nucleotides align to TRBD1. Losses at the gene ends were 5 bases for V and 6 bases for J; bases not matched to a gene: 11. The CDR3 is 17 amino acids. CDR1 and CDR2 (germline): MGHDK, SYGVNS. For the CDR3, the DNA is TGTGCCAGCAGTTCATCCGGGACAGGGAAGGGTAATTCACCCCTCCACTTT. This gives the protein CASSSSGTGKGNSPLHF.

This clonotype showed up just a few times. This sequence joins TRBV4-1 and TRBJ1-1, with D uncertain. V gave up 9 bases and J gave up 0 bases, with 20 bases separating them. The CDR3 is 16 amino acids. The germline gives CDR1 MGHRA, CDR2 YSYEKL. CDR3: CARNIPFEVMNTEAFF. CDR3 DNA: TGCGCCAGAAACATCCCTTTTGAGGTCATGAACACTGAAGCTTTCTTT.

The table lists this clonotype with many counts. This chain connects TRBV24-1 to TRBJ2-2; TRBD2 aligns across 7 bases. Germline CDR1 reads KGHDR; CDR2 reads SFDVKD. This CDR3 is built from 17 residues. The trim removed 2 bases at V and 4 bases at J, leaving 9 bases unmatched. CDR3 DNA: TGTGCCACCAGTGATTCACTAGCGTGGACCGCCACCGGGGAGCTGTTTTTT. As protein: CATSDSLAWTATGELFF.

The chain has TRBV7-2 and TRBJ2-5; TRBD2 matches at 8 bases. J was trimmed by 5 bases and V by 5 bases; bases with no gene match: 10. This CDR3 region has 15 residues. The germline CDR1 and CDR2 sequences are SGHTA and FQGNSA. CDR3 bases: TGTGCCAGCAGCCCCGGGACTAGACAGGAGGAGACCCAGTACTTC. Translating gives CASSPGTRQEETQYF.

This clonotype was picked up a small number of times. The gene calls are TRBV6-5 and TRBJ1-4; tentatively, D is TRBD1 (5 bases). The CDR3 covers 17 residues. Germline V CDR1 and CDR2: MNHEY, SVGAGI. Trimming left V 6 bases short and J 0 bases short, with 17 bases between. The CDR3 spells CASSGEGAVPTNEKLFF. Here the CDR3 DNA reads TGTGCCAGCAGCGGGGAAGGGGCGGTCCCAACTAATGAAAAACTGTTTTTT.

The sample holds many counts of this clonotype. V is TRBV4-1 and J is TRBJ2-1; the match to TRBD2 covers 11 bases. Germline trimming cut 1 base from V and 6 bases from J; bases unmatched to any gene: 14. The CDR3 is 19 residues long. Germline V gene sequence: CDR1 MGHRA, CDR2 YSYEKL. CDR3 in amino acids: CASSQGGLVLSGGGNEQFF. The CDR3 region has the DNA TGCGCCAGCAGCCAAGGCGGACTGGTTCTTAGCGGGGGGGGCAATGAGCAGTTCTTC.

This clonotype was found a few times. The chain uses TRBV27 and TRBJ1-2; possible D gene TRBD1, 6 bases. V was clipped by 5 bases and J by 8 bases, with 15 bases between them. The germline gives CDR1 MNHEY, CDR2 SMNVEV (reference sequence). The CDR3 is 13 amino acids. The CDR3 bases are TGTGCCAGCAGTAAGGGGGGCTGGGAAGGCTACACCTTC. This encodes CASSKGGWEGYTF.

This clonotype was seen only a few times. The rearrangement links TRBV9 to TRBJ1-2, with D possibly being TRBD1 (5 bases). Germline V lookup: CDR1 SGDLS, CDR2 YYNGEE. This CDR3 has 13 residues. The V and J ends lost 3 bases and 4 bases respectively, with 10 bases between them. Here the CDR3 reads CASSAQVTYGYTF. CDR3 bases: TGTGCCAGCAGCGCACAGGTTACCTATGGCTACACCTTC.

This clonotype came up a few times. V usage is TRBV7-8 and J usage is TRBJ1-5; tentative D call: TRBD1 (6 bases). Trimming took off 5 bases at V and 0 bases at J, with 14 bases between the two ends. Germline loops: CDR1 SGHVS, CDR2 FQNEAQ. The CDR3 is 16 residues long. CDR3 amino acids: CASSPGTYYSNQPQHF. The DNA for the CDR3 is TGTGCCAGCAGCCCTGGGACATATTATAGCAATCAGCCCCAGCATTTT.

This clonotype was detected a few times. The CDR3 DNA follows: TGTGCCAGTAGTATAGCTGTGGGGACTGCTAGCTCTGGGGCCAACGTCCTGACTTTC. It yields the protein CASSIAVGTASSGANVLTF. This chain joins TRBV19 and TRBJ2-6; perhaps TRBD2 as D (6 bases). This CDR3 region has 19 residues. Trimming cost V 1 base and J 0 bases, with 16 bases left between them. Looked up from germline, CDR1 is LNHDA and CDR2 is SQIVND (reference sequence). The whole variable domain, filled in from reference TRBV19 and TRBJ2-6, reads DGGITQSPKYLFRKEGQNVTLSCEQNLNHDAMYWYRQDPGQGLRLIYYSQIVNDFQKGDIAEGYSVSREKKESFPLTVTSAQKNPTAFYLCASSIAVGTASSGANVLTFGAGSRLTVL.

The chain links TRBV29-1 to TRBJ1-5; D is uncertain. The V gene lost 5 bases and the J gene lost 1 base, with 9 bases spanning the gap. The germline CDR1 and CDR2 sequences are SQVTM and ANQGSEA. The CDR3 is made up of 13 amino acids. CDR3 in amino acids: CSVSQRSNQPQHF. DNA for the CDR3: TGCAGCGTTTCCCAGAGGAGCAATCAGCCCCAGCATTTT.

This clonotype was detected many times. CDR3 protein: CSAWARPSYEQYF. CDR3 in DNA: TGCAGTGCTTGGGCAAGGCCTTCCTACGAGCAGTACTTC. This chain links TRBV20-1 with TRBJ2-7, with D uncertain. In germline, CDR1 is DFQATT, CDR2 SNEGSKA (reference sequence). The CDR3 is made up of 13 amino acids. Trimming stripped 5 bases from V and 1 base from J, with 12 bases between.

This clonotype has ten or more counts. The CDR3 sequence is CASSPVYEQYF. Here the CDR3 DNA reads TGTGCCAGCAGCCCTGTCTACGAGCAGTACTTC. V gene TRBV7-9 combines with J gene TRBJ2-7, with unresolved D. V was clipped by 5 bases and J by 3 bases, with 5 bases between them. The CDR3 spans 11 residues. In germline, CDR1 is SEHNR, CDR2 FQNEAQ (reference sequence).

The CDR3 DNA follows: TGTGCCAGTAGTCGGGACATGCGGATGAACACTGAAGCTTTCTTT. It is translated as CASSRDMRMNTEAFF. This sequence joins TRBV6-2 or TRBV6-3 and TRBJ1-1; D might be TRBD1 (6 bases). This CDR3 is built from 15 residues. V was pared by 9 bases and J by 0 bases, with 17 bases between. Germline values: CDR1 MNHEY, CDR2 SVGEGT.

The table lists this clonotype with many counts. The chain uses TRBV10-3 and TRBJ1-5; 7 nucleotides align to TRBD1. The CDR3 is made up of 13 amino acids. The V gene's germline CDR1 is ENHRY and CDR2 SYGVKD. The V segment lost 8 bases and the J segment 3 bases; nucleotides outside the gene matches: 4. The CDR3 sequence: CAIGQEINQPQHF. CDR3 bases: TGTGCCATCGGACAGGAGATCAATCAGCCCCAGCATTTT.

This clonotype was detected many times. The CDR3 spells CASGHGNSPLHF. DNA for the CDR3: TGCGCCAGTGGACACGGGAATTCACCCCTCCACTTT. The chain uses TRBV10-2 and TRBJ1-6; a possible D gene is TRBD1 (5 bases). Germline V gives CDR1 WSHSY, CDR2 SAAADI. V was cut by 9 bases and J by 7 bases, with 10 bases left in between. This CDR3 comprises 12 residues.

This chain links TRBV20-1 with TRBJ2-7; D perhaps matches TRBD1 (6 bases). The CDR3 is 15 residues long. V was clipped by 3 bases and J by 0 bases, with 15 bases between them. Per the germline V gene, CDR1 is DFQATT and CDR2 is SNEGSKA (reference sequence). CDR3 in amino acids: CSASYMGAPSYEQYF. In DNA form, the CDR3 reads TGCAGTGCTAGTTATATGGGGGCACCCTCCTACGAGCAGTACTTC.